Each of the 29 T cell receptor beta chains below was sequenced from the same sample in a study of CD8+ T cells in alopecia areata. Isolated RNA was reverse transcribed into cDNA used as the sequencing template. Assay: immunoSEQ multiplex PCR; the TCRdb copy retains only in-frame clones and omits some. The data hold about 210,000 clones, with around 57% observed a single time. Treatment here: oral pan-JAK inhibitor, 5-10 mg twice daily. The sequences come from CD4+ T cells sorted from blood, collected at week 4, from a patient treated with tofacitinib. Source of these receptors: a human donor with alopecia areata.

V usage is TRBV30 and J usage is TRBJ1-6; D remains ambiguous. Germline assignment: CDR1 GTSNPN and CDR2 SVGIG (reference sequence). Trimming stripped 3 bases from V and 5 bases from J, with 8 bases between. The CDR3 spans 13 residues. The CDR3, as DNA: TGTGCCTGGAGCGGCAAGAATAATTCACCCCTCCACTTT. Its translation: CAWSGKNNSPLHF.

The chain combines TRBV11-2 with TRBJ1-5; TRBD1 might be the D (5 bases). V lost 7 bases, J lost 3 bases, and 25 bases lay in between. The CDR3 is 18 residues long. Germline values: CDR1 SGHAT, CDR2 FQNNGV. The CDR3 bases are TGTGCCAGCACGTCCTCGGGGGGATCCTATCCCCTCAATCAGCCCCAGCATTTT. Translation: CASTSSGGSYPLNQPQHF.

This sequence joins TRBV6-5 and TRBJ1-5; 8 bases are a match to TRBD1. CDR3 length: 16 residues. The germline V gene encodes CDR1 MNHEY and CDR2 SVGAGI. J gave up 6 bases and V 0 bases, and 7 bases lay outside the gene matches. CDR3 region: CASSYSFQGAAQPQHF. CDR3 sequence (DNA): TGTGCCAGCAGTTACTCGTTCCAGGGGGCTGCTCAGCCCCAGCATTTT.

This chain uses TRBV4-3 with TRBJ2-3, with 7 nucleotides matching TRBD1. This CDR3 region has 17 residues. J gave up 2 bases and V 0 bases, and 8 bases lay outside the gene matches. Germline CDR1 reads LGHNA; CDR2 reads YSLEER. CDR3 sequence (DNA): TGCGCCAGCAGCCAAGATGTACAGGGGTCCCTCACAGATACGCAGTATTTT. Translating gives CASSQDVQGSLTDTQYF.

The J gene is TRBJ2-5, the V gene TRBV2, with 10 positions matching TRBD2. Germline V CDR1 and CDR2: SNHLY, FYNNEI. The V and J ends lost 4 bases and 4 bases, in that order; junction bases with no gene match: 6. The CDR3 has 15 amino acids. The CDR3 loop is CASSALAGGGETQYF. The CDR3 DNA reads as TGTGCCAGCAGTGCGTTAGCGGGGGGAGGAGAGACCCAGTACTTC. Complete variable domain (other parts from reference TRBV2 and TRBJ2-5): EPEVTQTPSHQVTQMGQEVILRCVPISNHLYFYWYRQILGQKVEFLVSFYNNEISEKSEIFDDQFSVERPDGSNFTLKIRSTKLEDSAMYFCASSALAGGGETQYFGPGTRLLVL.

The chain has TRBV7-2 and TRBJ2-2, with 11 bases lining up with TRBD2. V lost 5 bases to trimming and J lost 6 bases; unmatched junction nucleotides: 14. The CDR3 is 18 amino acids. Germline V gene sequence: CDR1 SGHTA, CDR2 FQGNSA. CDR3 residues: CASSLPEVLAGVAGELFF. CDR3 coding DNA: TGTGCCAGCAGCCTCCCGGAGGTACTAGCGGGGGTCGCCGGGGAGCTGTTTTTT.

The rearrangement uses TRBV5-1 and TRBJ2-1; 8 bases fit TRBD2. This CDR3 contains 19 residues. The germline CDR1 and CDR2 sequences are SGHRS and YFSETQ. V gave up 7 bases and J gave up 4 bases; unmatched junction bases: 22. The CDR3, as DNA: TGCGCCAGCCGCTCGATCCCTGGTCTTAGCGGGGCAACTTACAATGAGCAGTTCTTC. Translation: CASRSIPGLSGATYNEQFF.

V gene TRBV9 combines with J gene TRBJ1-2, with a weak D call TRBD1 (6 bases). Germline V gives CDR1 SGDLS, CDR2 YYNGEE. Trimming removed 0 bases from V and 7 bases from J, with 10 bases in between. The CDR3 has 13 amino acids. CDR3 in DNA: TGTGCCAGCAGCGTAGTACAGGGAGGTGGCTACACCTTC. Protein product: CASSVVQGGGYTF.

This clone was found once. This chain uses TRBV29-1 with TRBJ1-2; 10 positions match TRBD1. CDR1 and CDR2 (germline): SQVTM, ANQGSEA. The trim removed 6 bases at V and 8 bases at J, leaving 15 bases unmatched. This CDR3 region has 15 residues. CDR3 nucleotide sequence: TGCAGCGTGGCGGGACAGGGGTCTAGGTCGAGGGGCTACACCTTC. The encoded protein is CSVAGQGSRSRGYTF. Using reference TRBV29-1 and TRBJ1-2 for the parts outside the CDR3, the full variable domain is SAVISQKPSRDICQRGTSLTIQCQVDSQVTMMFWYRQQPGQSLTLIATANQGSEATYESGFVIDKFPISRPNLTFSTLTVSNMSPEDSSIYLCSVAGQGSRSRGYTFGSGTRLTVV.

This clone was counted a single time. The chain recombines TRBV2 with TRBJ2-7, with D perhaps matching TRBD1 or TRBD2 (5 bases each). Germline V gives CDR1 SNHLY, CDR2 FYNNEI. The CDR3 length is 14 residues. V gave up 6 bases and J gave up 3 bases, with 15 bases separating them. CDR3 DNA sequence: TGTGCCAGCAGCCCCCCCGGGACCAACTACGAGCAGTACTTC. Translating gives CASSPPGTNYEQYF.

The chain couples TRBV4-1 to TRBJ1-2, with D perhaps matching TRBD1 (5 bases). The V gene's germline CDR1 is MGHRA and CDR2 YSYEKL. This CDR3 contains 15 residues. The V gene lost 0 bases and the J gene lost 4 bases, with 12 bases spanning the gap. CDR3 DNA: TGCGCCAGCAGCCAAGAGACAGAGAAATCCTATGGCTACACCTTC. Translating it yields CASSQETEKSYGYTF.

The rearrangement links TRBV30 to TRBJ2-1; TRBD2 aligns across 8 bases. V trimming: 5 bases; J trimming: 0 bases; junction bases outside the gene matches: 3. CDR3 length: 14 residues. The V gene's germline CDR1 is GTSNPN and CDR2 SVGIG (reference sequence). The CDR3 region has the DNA TGTGCCTGGTTGAGCGGGGGCTCCTACAATGAGCAGTTCTTC. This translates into CAWLSGGSYNEQFF.

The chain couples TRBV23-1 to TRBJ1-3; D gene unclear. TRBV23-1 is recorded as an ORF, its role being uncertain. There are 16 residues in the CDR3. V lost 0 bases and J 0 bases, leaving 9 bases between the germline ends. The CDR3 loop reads CASSQSNASSGNTIYF. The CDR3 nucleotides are TGCGCCAGCAGTCAATCGAATGCGAGCTCTGGAAACACCATATATTTT.

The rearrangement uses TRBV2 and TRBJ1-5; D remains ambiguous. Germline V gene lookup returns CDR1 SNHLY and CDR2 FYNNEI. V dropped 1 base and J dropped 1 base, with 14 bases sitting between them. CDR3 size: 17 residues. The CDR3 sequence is CASSEGLGQSSNQPQHF. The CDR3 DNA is TGTGCCAGCAGTGAAGGCTTAGGTCAGTCGAGCAATCAGCCCCAGCATTTT.

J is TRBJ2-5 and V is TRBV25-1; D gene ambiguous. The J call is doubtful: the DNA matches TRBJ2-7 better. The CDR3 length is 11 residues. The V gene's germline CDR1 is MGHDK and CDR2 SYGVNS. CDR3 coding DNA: TGTGCCAGCAGTGAATGGGGCGAGCAGTACTTC. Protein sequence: CASSEWGEQYF.

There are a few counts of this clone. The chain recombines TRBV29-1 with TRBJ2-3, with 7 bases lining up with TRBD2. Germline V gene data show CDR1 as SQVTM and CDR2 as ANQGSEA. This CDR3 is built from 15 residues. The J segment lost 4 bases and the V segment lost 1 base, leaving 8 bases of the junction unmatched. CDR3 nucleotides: TGCAGCGTTGAAGTCGGCGGGGGAAGGTCAGATACGCAGTATTTT. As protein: CSVEVGGGRSDTQYF.

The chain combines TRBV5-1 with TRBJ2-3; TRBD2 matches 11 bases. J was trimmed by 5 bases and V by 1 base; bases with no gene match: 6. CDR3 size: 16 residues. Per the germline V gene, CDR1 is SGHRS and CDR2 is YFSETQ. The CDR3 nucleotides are TGCGCCAGCAGCTTGACCCCTAGCGGGGGGATAGATACGCAGTATTTT. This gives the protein CASSLTPSGGIDTQYF. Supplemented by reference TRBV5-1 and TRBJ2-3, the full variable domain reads KAGVTQTPRYLIKTRGQQVTLSCSPISGHRSVSWYQQTPGQGLQFLFEYFSETQRNKGNFPGRFSGRQFSNSRSEMNVSTLELGDSALYLCASSLTPSGGIDTQYFGPGTRLTVL.

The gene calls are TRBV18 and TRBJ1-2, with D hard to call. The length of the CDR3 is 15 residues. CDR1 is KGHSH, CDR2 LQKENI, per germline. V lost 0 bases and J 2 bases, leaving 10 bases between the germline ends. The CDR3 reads CASSPPGLNNYGYTF. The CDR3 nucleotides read TGTGCCAGCTCACCACCCGGACTGAACAACTATGGCTACACCTTC.

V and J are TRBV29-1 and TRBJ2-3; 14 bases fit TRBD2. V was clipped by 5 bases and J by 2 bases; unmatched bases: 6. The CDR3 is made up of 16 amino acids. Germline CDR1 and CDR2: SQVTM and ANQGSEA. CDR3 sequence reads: CSVSLTSGGATDTQYF. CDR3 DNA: TGCAGCGTTTCCCTGACTAGCGGGGGGGCCACAGATACGCAGTATTTT.

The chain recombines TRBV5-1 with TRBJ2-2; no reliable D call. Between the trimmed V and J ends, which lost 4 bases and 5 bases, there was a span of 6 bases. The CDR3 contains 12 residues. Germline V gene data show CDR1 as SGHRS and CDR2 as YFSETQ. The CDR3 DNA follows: TGCGCCAGCAGCGACGAAACCGGGGAGCTGTTTTTT. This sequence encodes CASSDETGELFF.

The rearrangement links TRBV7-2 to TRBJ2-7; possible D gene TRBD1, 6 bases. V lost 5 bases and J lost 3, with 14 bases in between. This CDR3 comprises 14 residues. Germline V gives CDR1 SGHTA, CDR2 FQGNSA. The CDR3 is CASSLGRRGYEQYF. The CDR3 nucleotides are TGTGCCAGCAGCCTAGGCCGCAGGGGCTACGAGCAGTACTTC.

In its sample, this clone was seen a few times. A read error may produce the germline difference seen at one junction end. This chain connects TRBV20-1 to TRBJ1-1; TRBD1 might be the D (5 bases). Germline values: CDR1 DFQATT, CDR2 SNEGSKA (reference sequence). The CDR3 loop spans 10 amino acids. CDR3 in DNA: TGCAGTGCATTCCGGGGAGGGGCGTGGTTC. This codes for CSAFRGGAWF.

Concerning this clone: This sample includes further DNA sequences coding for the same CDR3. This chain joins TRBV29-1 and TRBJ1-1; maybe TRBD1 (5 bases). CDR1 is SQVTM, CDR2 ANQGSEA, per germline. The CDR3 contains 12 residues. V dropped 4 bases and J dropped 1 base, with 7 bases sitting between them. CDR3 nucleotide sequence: TGCAGCGTTGGACAGCCGAACACTGAAGCTTTCTTT. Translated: CSVGQPNTEAFF.

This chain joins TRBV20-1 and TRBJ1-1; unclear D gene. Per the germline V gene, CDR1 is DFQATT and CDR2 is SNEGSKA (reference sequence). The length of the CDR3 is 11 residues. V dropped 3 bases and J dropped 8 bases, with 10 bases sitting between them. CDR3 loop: CSARVPHEAFF. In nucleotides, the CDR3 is TGCAGTGCTAGGGTCCCCCACGAAGCTTTCTTT.

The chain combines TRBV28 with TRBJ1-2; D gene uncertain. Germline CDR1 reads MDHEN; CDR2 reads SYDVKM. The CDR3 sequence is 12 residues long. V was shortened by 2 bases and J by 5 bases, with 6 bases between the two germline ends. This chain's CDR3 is CASSLRSYGYTF. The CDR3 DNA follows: TGTGCCAGCAGTTTAAGGAGTTATGGCTACACCTTC.

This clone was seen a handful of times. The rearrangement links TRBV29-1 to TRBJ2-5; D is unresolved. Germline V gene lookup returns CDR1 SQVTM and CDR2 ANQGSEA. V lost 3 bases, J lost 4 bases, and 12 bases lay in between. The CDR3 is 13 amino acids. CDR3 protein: CSVDGDVRETQYF. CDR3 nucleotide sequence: TGCAGCGTTGATGGCGACGTACGAGAGACCCAGTACTTC.

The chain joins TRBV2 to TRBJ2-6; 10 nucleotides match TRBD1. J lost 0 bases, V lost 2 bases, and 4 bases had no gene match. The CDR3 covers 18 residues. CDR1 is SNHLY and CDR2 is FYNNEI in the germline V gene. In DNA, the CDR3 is TGTGCCAGCAGTGAAAGGGACAGGGGATCCTCTGGGGCCAACGTCCTGACTTTC. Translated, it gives CASSERDRGSSGANVLTF.

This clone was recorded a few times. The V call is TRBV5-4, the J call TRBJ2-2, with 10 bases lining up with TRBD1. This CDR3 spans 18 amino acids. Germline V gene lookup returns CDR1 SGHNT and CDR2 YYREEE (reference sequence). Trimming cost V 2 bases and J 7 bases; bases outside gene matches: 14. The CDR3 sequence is CASSLRSPGQGYGGELFF. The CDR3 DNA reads TGTGCCAGCAGCTTACGGTCGCCGGGACAGGGGTACGGCGGGGAGCTGTTTTTT.

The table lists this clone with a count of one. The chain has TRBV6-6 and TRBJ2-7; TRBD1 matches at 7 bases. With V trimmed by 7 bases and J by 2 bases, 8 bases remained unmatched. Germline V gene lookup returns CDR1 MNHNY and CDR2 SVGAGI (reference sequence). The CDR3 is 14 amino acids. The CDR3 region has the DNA TGTGCCAGCACCCTGACAGGGAAAGCCTACGAGCAGTACTTC. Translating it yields CASTLTGKAYEQYF.